The 25 T cell receptor beta chains reported below all come from one sample, sequenced in a study of T cell responses to AZD1222 COVID-19 vaccine. TCRdb's copy holds only in-frame clones and misses some; the assay was immunoSEQ multiplex PCR. The table has around 110,000 clones, roughly nine tenths seen once. The sample here was peripheral blood, taken on day 0 of AZD1222 vaccination. The origin of the receptors is an adult in good health.

In this sample, this clone turned up once. The chain carries TRBV29-1 and TRBJ2-7; the D gene is possibly TRBD2 (6 bases). Germline-derived CDR1 and CDR2 are SQVTM and ANQGSEA. V was pared by 7 bases and J by 3 bases, with 7 bases between. CDR3 length equals 10 residues. The CDR3 loop is CSGGDYEQYF. CDR3 sequence (DNA): TGCAGCGGGGGGGACTACGAGCAGTACTTC.

This chain uses TRBV7-2 with TRBJ2-5; D gene ambiguous. Germline lookup yields CDR1 SGHTA and CDR2 FQGNSA. This CDR3 spans 14 amino acids. V was cut by 3 bases and J by 5 bases, with 13 bases left in between. The CDR3 sequence: CASSFFSERETQYF. The CDR3 coding sequence is TGTGCCAGCAGCTTTTTCTCGGAACGGGAGACCCAGTACTTC.

The chain recombines TRBV30 with TRBJ1-5; D remains ambiguous. The V end lost 0 bases, the J end lost 0 bases, and 12 bases lay between the germline ends. This CDR3 is built from 16 residues. Germline lookup yields CDR1 GTSNPN and CDR2 SVGIG (reference sequence). The DNA for the CDR3 is TGTGCCTGGAGTGTACGTGGGGATTATAGCAATCAGCCCCAGCATTTT. The encoded protein is CAWSVRGDYSNQPQHF.

The genes are TRBV12-3 or TRBV12-4 and TRBJ1-1, with TRBD1 identical over 8 bases. Trimming at V came to 5 bases and at J to 11 bases, leaving 4 bases not matched to a gene. The CDR3 has 11 residues. The CDR3 DNA is TGTGCCAGCAGTCAACAGGGGGGGGCTTTCTTT. It yields the protein CASSQQGGAFF.

This clone turned up a few times. V and J are TRBV7-9 and TRBJ2-1; no reliable D call. This CDR3 has 16 amino acids. V was trimmed by 5 bases and J by 0 bases, leaving 14 bases between them. Germline values: CDR1 SEHNR, CDR2 FQNEAQ (reference sequence). The CDR3: CASSGGDSSSYNEQFF. CDR3 DNA sequence: TGTGCCAGCAGCGGTGGTGATTCGTCCTCCTACAATGAGCAGTTCTTC.

This clone was seen only once. V usage is TRBV9 and J usage is TRBJ2-3; D gene unclear. The length of the CDR3 is 16 residues. CDR1 is SGDLS, CDR2 YYNGEE, per germline. V was pared by 3 bases and J by 4 bases, with 18 bases between. CDR3 region: CASSGPGHGSADTQYF. The CDR3 region has the DNA TGTGCCAGCAGCGGACCGGGCCACGGCTCAGCAGATACGCAGTATTTT.

The J gene is TRBJ1-6, the V gene TRBV11-2; D unclear. The V end was cut by 3 bases, the J end by 0 bases, with 9 bases between. The CDR3 covers 16 residues. The germline V gene has CDR1 SGHAT and CDR2 FQNNGV. The CDR3 here is CASSFGRVSYNSPLHF. The DNA for the CDR3 is TGTGCCAGCAGCTTTGGCCGGGTCTCCTATAATTCACCCCTCCACTTT.

This clone was seen a single time. The V gene is TRBV15, the J gene TRBJ2-2; D gene ambiguous. Germline CDR1 and CDR2: LNHNV and YYDKDF (reference sequence). V was cut by 5 bases and J by 3 bases, with 10 bases left in between. The CDR3 sequence is 14 residues long. The CDR3: CATSSRTYTGELFF. The CDR3 bases are TGTGCCACCAGCTCCCGGACCTACACCGGGGAGCTGTTTTTT.

The genes are TRBV29-1 and TRBJ2-2, with 8 bases aligning to TRBD1. Per the germline V gene, CDR1 is SQVTM and CDR2 is ANQGSEA. The CDR3 runs 16 residues. With 5 bases clipped from V and 4 bases from J, the junction kept 12 bases outside the gene matches. CDR3 sequence (DNA): TGCAGCGTTCGCGACAGGGGTTCGGCGGGCACCGGGGAGCTGTTTTTT. Its protein is CSVRDRGSAGTGELFF.

This chain uses TRBV6-5 with TRBJ1-1; no firm D call. The ends were cut back, 11 bases at V and 3 bases at J, with 16 bases in the middle. Germline CDR1 is MNHEY and CDR2 is SVGAGI. The CDR3 totals 13 residues. CDR3 sequence (DNA): TGTGCCGCCCGGGAGGAAACTTACACTGAAGCTTTCTTT. Encoded protein: CAAREETYTEAFF.

The rearrangement joins TRBV6-5 to TRBJ2-1; 9 bases map to TRBD1. Trimming at V came to 6 bases and at J to 6 bases, leaving 9 bases not matched to a gene. CDR1 and CDR2 from the germline V gene are MNHEY and SVGAGI. The CDR3 runs 15 residues. The CDR3 is CASRHPGTGPNEQFF. For the CDR3, the DNA is TGTGCCAGCAGGCACCCCGGGACAGGGCCCAATGAGCAGTTCTTC.

The CDR3 loop is CASSSSSGANVLTF. CDR3 in DNA: TGTGCCAGCAGCTCCTCCTCTGGGGCCAACGTCCTGACTTTC. The chain couples TRBV7-2 to TRBJ2-6; D ambiguous. The CDR3 contains 14 residues. Per germline, CDR1 SGHTA and CDR2 FQGNSA. V lost 4 bases to trimming and J lost 0 bases, with 4 bases between them.

The genes are TRBV4-1 and TRBJ2-7, with 9 bases lining up with TRBD1. The CDR3 has 18 amino acids. CDR1 and CDR2 (germline): MGHRA, YSYEKL. CDR3 nucleotides: TGCGCCAGCAGTCAAGTAGGAACTGGACAGGGGCTGCGGGGAGAGCAGTACGTC. Protein sequence: CASSQVGTGQGLRGEQYV.

The chain recombines TRBV7-9 with TRBJ1-4; D possibly corresponds to TRBD1 (5 bases). The V gene's germline CDR1 is SEHNR and CDR2 FQNEAQ (reference sequence). Trimming pared 4 bases from V and 2 bases from J, leaving 11 bases between. There are 15 residues in the CDR3. Here the CDR3 reads CASSSSGHTNEKLFF. DNA for the CDR3: TGTGCCAGCAGCTCCTCAGGGCATACTAATGAAAAACTGTTTTTT.

The gene calls are TRBV10-1 and TRBJ2-3, with no clear D. This CDR3 has 15 residues. Trimming took off 2 bases at V and 0 bases at J, with 9 bases between the two ends. From germline, CDR1 is WNHNN and CDR2 SYGVQD (reference sequence). CDR3: CASSEDFPSTDTQYF. The CDR3 DNA sequence: TGCGCCAGCAGTGAGGACTTTCCTAGCACAGATACGCAGTATTTT.

The V call is TRBV24-1, the J call TRBJ2-2; D call uncertain. CDR1 is KGHDR and CDR2 is SFDVKD in the germline V gene. V was pared by 6 bases and J by 1 base, with 8 bases between. The CDR3 has 14 residues. CDR3 in amino acids: CATSRGQNTGELFF. DNA of the CDR3: TGTGCCACCAGTAGAGGTCAGAACACCGGGGAGCTGTTTTTT.

This clone was observed once. V is TRBV12-3 or TRBV12-4 and J is TRBJ1-6; perhaps TRBD1 as D (5 bases). V was cut by 8 bases and J by 7 bases, with 6 bases left in between. The CDR3 length is 11 residues. The CDR3 nucleotides read TGTGCCAGCGGGGGGAATTCACCCCTCCACTTT. Amino acids: CASGGNSPLHF.

The CDR3 sequence: CAWTLDRRGYTF. CDR3 in DNA: TGTGCCTGGACCCTTGACAGGCGCGGCTACACCTTC. This sequence joins TRBV30 and TRBJ1-2; D might be TRBD1 (6 bases). CDR3 length equals 12 residues. The germline gives CDR1 GTSNPN, CDR2 SVGIG (reference sequence). Trimming pared 4 bases from V and 8 bases from J, leaving 14 bases between.

The chain has TRBV19 and TRBJ1-4; D is ambiguous. Germline V gene data show CDR1 as LNHDA and CDR2 as SQIVND (reference sequence). V gave up 5 bases and J gave up 0 bases, with 7 bases separating them. There are 14 residues in the CDR3. The CDR3 DNA reads as TGTGCCAGTAGTTGGGTGGCAACTAATGAAAAACTGTTTTTT. Its translation: CASSWVATNEKLFF.

The genes are TRBV2 and TRBJ1-2; D gene unclear. Trimming stripped 2 bases from V and 0 bases from J, with 7 bases between. Germline V lookup: CDR1 SNHLY, CDR2 FYNNEI. CDR3 size: 14 residues. The CDR3 nucleotides read TGTGCCAGCAGTGAATTCTCATCTAACTATGGCTACACCTTC. As protein: CASSEFSSNYGYTF.

V is TRBV7-8 and J is TRBJ1-5; TRBD1 is a possible D gene (6 bases). Per germline, CDR1 SGHVS and CDR2 FQNEAQ. V was clipped by 1 base and J by 12 bases, with 16 bases between them. The CDR3 length is 14 residues. The CDR3 bases are TGTGCCAGCAGCTTAGTAATCGGGGGGCGGCTCCAGCATTTT. This codes for CASSLVIGGRLQHF.

This clone was observed a single time. The chain carries TRBV30 and TRBJ2-7, with TRBD1 matching over 8 bases. V was clipped by 2 bases and J by 6 bases; unmatched bases: 15. The CDR3 runs 16 residues. Germline CDR1 GTSNPN, CDR2 SVGIG (reference sequence). DNA for the CDR3: TGTGCCTGGAGTCCCGGACAGGGACGGGCTCAGGGCGAGCAGTACTTC. It specifies CAWSPGQGRAQGEQYF.

The chain couples TRBV4-3 to TRBJ1-1, with D unclear. The ends were cut back, 0 bases at V and 3 bases at J, with 11 bases in the middle. CDR1 and CDR2 from the germline V gene are LGHNA and YSLEER. The CDR3 is 15 residues long. As DNA, the CDR3 is TGCGCCAGCAGCCAAGAACCCCGGAGGGACACTGAAGCTTTCTTT. Its translation: CASSQEPRRDTEAFF.

The rearrangement uses TRBV19 and TRBJ2-2; tentatively, D is TRBD1 (5 bases). Germline loops: CDR1 LNHDA, CDR2 SQIVND (reference sequence). V shed 3 bases and J shed 6 bases, with 20 bases lying between them. The CDR3 extends over 17 amino acids. The CDR3 DNA sequence: TGTGCCAGTAGTATCTGGTACGGCAGGGTGGTCGCCGGGGAGCTGTTTTTT. Amino acids: CASSIWYGRVVAGELFF.

The J gene is TRBJ1-5, the V gene TRBV7-8, with D unresolved. Germline CDR1 reads SGHVS; CDR2 reads FQNEAQ. V lost 6 bases and J lost 0, with 12 bases in between. The CDR3 contains 15 residues. This chain's CDR3 is CASSTGANSNQPQHF. The CDR3 DNA reads as TGTGCCAGCAGTACCGGAGCCAATAGCAATCAGCCCCAGCATTTT.